This TCR beta chain was found in a study of neurological immune-mediated disorders. A single record per CDR3 protein comes from TCRdb applying MiXCR to the 5' RACE reads. The sample contains 30,000 to 35,000 distinct CDR3 sequences, approximately 4.1% of which appear only once. This clonotype was detected many times. The CDR3 has 12 amino acids. The germline V and J ends were trimmed by 7 bases and 4 bases, with 9 bases remaining between them. From germline, CDR1 is SGHRS and CDR2 YFSETQ. This rearrangement joins TRBV5-1 to TRBJ2-1, with a weak D call TRBD1 (6 bases). This clonotype was sampled from a woman in her thirties or forties in good health. The specimen sequenced was CD4+ T cells from blood. The CDR3 loop is CASAGAYNEQFF. The CDR3 DNA is TGCGCCAGCGCAGGGGCGTACAATGAGCAGTTCTTC.